This T cell receptor beta chain was documented in a study of OX40 agonist ivuxolimab in advanced cancers. About the study: Participants averaged 60 years of age (range 23 to 79) and were around 85% male.

V gave up 4 bases and J gave up 3 bases, with 3 bases separating them. The CDR3 loop spans 11 amino acids. CDR1 is SNHLY, CDR2 FYNNEI, per germline. Study outcomes and limitations: CD4+ T cells averaged fewer expanded clones than CD8+ T cells.

As regards this clone: Its antigen is as yet unknown.

Clones were sequenced by immunoSEQ multiplex PCR, and TCRdb holds only the in-frame ones, with some missing. Of some 84,000 clones detected, roughly nine tenths appear once; the ten largest clones hold 0.19%. Sequencing used CD4+ or CD8+ T cells sorted from blood, obtained in a trial of the OX40 agonist ivuxolimab. This sequence joins TRBV2 and TRBJ1-1, with D unclear. This clonotype originated in an adult with an advanced solid tumor such as melanoma, head and neck, liver or kidney cancer. In nucleotides, the CDR3 is TGTGCCAGCAGTGCGGACACTGAAGCTTTCTTT. Protein sequence: CASSADTEAFF. The entire variable domain, with the rest obtained from reference TRBV2 and TRBJ1-1, is as follows: EPEVTQTPSHQVTQMGQEVILRCVPISNHLYFYWYRQILGQKVEFLVSFYNNEISEKSEIFDDQFSVERPDGSNFTLKIRSTKLEDSAMYFCASSADTEAFFGQGTRLTVV.